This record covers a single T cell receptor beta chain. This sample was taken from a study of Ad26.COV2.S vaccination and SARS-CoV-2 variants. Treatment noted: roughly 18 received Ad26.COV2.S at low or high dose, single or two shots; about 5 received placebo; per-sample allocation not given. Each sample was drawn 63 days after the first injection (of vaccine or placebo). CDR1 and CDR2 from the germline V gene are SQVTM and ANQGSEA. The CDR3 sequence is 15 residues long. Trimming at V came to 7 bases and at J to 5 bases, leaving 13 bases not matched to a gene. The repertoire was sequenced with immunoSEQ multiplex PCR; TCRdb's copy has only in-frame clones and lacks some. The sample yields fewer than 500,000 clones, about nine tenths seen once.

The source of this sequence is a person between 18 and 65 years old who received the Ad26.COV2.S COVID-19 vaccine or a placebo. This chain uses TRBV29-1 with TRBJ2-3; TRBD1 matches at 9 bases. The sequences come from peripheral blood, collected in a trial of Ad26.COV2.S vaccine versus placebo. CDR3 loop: CSGATGTGIVDTQYF. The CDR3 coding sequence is TGCAGCGGCGCGACCGGGACAGGGATCGTAGATACGCAGTATTTT.